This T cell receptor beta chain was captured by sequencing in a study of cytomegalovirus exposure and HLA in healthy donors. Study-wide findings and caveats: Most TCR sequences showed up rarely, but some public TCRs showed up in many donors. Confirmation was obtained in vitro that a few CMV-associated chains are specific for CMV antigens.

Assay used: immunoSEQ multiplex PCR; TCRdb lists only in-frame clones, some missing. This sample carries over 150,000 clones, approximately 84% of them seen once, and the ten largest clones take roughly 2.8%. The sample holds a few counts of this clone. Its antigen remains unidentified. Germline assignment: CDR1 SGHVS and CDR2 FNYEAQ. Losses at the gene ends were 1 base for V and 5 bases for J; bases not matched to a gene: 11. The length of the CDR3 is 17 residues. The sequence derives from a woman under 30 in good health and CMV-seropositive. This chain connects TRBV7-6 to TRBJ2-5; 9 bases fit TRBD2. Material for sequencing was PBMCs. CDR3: CASSLVASGTLLETQYF. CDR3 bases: TGTGCCAGCAGCTTAGTGGCTAGCGGGACTCTCCTGGAGACCCAGTACTTC.